Shown below are 29 T cell receptor beta chains from a single sample sequenced in a study of Graves' ophthalmopathy and Graves' hyperthyroidism. Amplifying from RNA transcripts, the study obtained TCR beta CDR3 regions. First-round RT-PCR employed HTBI primers, with a second-round multiplex PCR after it. TCRdb used MiXCR to reprocess the multiplex PCR reads, holding one entry per CDR3 protein. The sample holds roughly 220,000 distinct CDR3 sequences, about 46% seen once. The specimen was peripheral blood. These receptors all stem from an adult man with Graves' ophthalmopathy.

The chain combines TRBV7-2 with TRBJ2-7; D is unclear. This CDR3 has 15 amino acids. With 5 bases removed from V and 4 bases from J, the gap between germline ends came to 18 bases. CDR1 and CDR2 from the germline V gene are SGHTA and FQGNSA. CDR3 nucleotides: TGTGCCAGCAGCCCCGCAGGCCCCCAACTTTACGAGCAGTACTTC. Residues: CASSPAGPQLYEQYF.

This clonotype was counted between two and nine times. In DNA, the CDR3 is TGTGCCAGCAGCTTACAGGGAGGATTGAACACCGGGGAGCTGTTTTTT. Its translation: CASSLQGGLNTGELFF. The chain uses TRBV7-2 and TRBJ2-2, with a possible D match to TRBD2 (6 bases). Trimming removed 2 bases at V and 1 base at J, with 11 bases between. This CDR3 contains 16 residues. Germline assignment: CDR1 SGHTA and CDR2 FQGNSA.

The rearrangement uses TRBV12-3 or TRBV12-4 and TRBJ2-7; TRBD2 is a possible D gene (6 bases). V dropped 6 bases and J dropped 7 bases, with 19 bases sitting between them. The CDR3 consists of 14 residues. The DNA of the CDR3 is TGTGCCAGCAGCCCCCAGGGAGATCGGGGGGAGCAGTACTTC. Protein product: CASSPQGDRGEQYF.

This clonotype was seen more than once but under ten times. In DNA form, the CDR3 reads TGCAGTGCTAGAGGCGGACAGACCTACGAGCAGTACTTC. It specifies CSARGGQTYEQYF. V and J are TRBV20-1 and TRBJ2-7, with D tentatively TRBD1 (6 bases). Germline CDR1 reads DFQATT; CDR2 reads SNEGSKA (reference sequence). CDR3 length equals 13 residues. The V and J ends lost 1 base and 2 bases respectively, with 9 bases between them.

The V call is TRBV7-3, the J call TRBJ2-2, with 9 bases fitting TRBD1. Looked up from germline, CDR1 is SGHTA and CDR2 is FQGTGA. The CDR3 totals 15 residues. Unmatched junction bases numbered 8, after V lost 8 bases and J lost 4 bases. The CDR3 sequence is CASSPGTGSTGELFF. The CDR3 DNA reads TGTGCCAGCTCACCGGGGACAGGGAGCACCGGGGAGCTGTTTTTT. Combining the CDR3 with reference TRBV7-3 and TRBJ2-2 gives the whole variable domain GAGVSQTPSNKVTEKGKYVELRCDPISGHTALYWYRQSLGQGPEFLIYFQGTGAADDSGLPNDRFFAVRPEGSVSTLKIQRTERGDSAVYLCASSPGTGSTGELFFGEGSRLTVL.

The V gene is TRBV29-1, the J gene TRBJ2-7, with no clear D. There are 14 residues in the CDR3. The V gene's germline CDR1 is SQVTM and CDR2 ANQGSEA. The V end lost 2 bases, the J end lost 2 bases, and 13 bases lay between the germline ends. In DNA form, the CDR3 reads TGCAGCGTTGAAACACCGGGCCCTGCCTACGAGCAGTACTTC. Protein: CSVETPGPAYEQYF.

The V gene is TRBV7-2, the J gene TRBJ2-7; 9 nucleotides agree with TRBD2. The germline gives CDR1 SGHTA, CDR2 FQGNSA. Germline trimming cut 5 bases from V and 2 bases from J; bases unmatched to any gene: 13. This CDR3 is built from 17 residues. CDR3 sequence (DNA): TGTGCCAGCAGCAATCTTCAGAGGGTAGCGGGGGCCTACGAGCAGTACTTC. It specifies CASSNLQRVAGAYEQYF.

Concerning this clonotype: Mismatch with germline at one junction end may stem from a read error. The rearrangement links TRBV7-3 to TRBJ1-2; unclear D gene. The CDR3 is 11 amino acids. In germline, CDR1 is SGHTA, CDR2 FQGTGA. DNA of the CDR3: TGCGCCAGCAGCCAAGATCAAGGCTACACCTTC. It translates to CASSQDQGYTF.

The chain joins TRBV12-3 or TRBV12-4 to TRBJ2-7; D is tentatively TRBD1 or TRBD2 (6 bases each). V lost 5 bases and J lost 7, with 12 bases in between. This CDR3 region has 12 residues. The CDR3 sequence: CASSPGGEEQYF. CDR3 sequence (DNA): TGTGCCAGCAGTCCCGGGGGCGAAGAGCAGTACTTC.

CDR3 DNA sequence: TGTGCCAGCAGCTCTAAGTCTACTATCGAGCAGTACTTC. This sequence encodes CASSSKSTIEQYF. The chain has TRBV7-8 and TRBJ2-7; D is unresolved. Trimming shortened V by 4 bases and J by 6 bases, and 13 bases separated the two germline ends. In germline, CDR1 is SGHVS, CDR2 FQNEAQ. The CDR3 covers 13 residues. Complete variable domain (other parts from reference TRBV7-8 and TRBJ2-7): GAGVSQSPRYKVAKRGQDVALRCDPISGHVSLFWYQQALGQGPEFLTYFQNEAQLDKSGLPSDRFFAERPEGSVSTLKIQRTQQEDSAVYLCASSSKSTIEQYFGPGTRLTVT.

The V and J genes are TRBV20-1 and TRBJ2-7; D may be TRBD1 or TRBD2 (5 bases each). The germline V gene encodes CDR1 DFQATT and CDR2 SNEGSKA (reference sequence). This CDR3 comprises 16 residues. Trimming left V 3 bases short and J 2 bases short, with 20 bases between. CDR3 in DNA: TGCAGTGCTAGGGGGACGGGGACGGGGAATCCCTACGAGCAGTACTTC. It yields the protein CSARGTGTGNPYEQYF.

In this sample, this clonotype turned up a few times. One end of the junction fails to match germline, which may point to a read error. The chain combines TRBV6-5 with TRBJ2-7; D is ambiguous. The CDR3 covers 13 residues. The germline V gene has CDR1 MNHEY and CDR2 SVGAGI. CDR3 bases: TGTGCCATCAGTGAGTACCTTTCCTACGAGCAGTACTTC. Translation gives CAISEYLSYEQYF.

V usage is TRBV6-5 and J usage is TRBJ1-1; 7 bases fit TRBD1. The V gene end was trimmed by 6 bases and the J gene end by 5 bases; junction bases not matched to a gene: 15. The length of the CDR3 is 16 residues. From germline, CDR1 is MNHEY and CDR2 SVGAGI. The CDR3 reads CASSHPDRPRNTEAFF. The DNA of the CDR3 is TGTGCCAGCAGCCACCCGGACAGGCCGAGGAATACTGAAGCTTTCTTT.

This chain connects TRBV2 to TRBJ2-6; TRBD1 matches 8 bases. Germline V gene sequence: CDR1 SNHLY, CDR2 FYNNEI. The V and J ends lost 3 bases and 4 bases, in that order; junction bases with no gene match: 5. This CDR3 region has 16 residues. CDR3 sequence reads: CASSETGARGANVLTF. Written as DNA, the CDR3 is TGTGCCAGCAGTGAGACAGGGGCGAGGGGGGCCAACGTCCTGACTTTC.

This clonotype was counted many times. The genes are TRBV20-1 and TRBJ1-1; D gene ambiguous. V was trimmed by 2 bases and J by 7 bases, leaving 8 bases between them. Germline values: CDR1 DFQATT, CDR2 SNEGSKA (reference sequence). The CDR3 sequence is 11 residues long. CDR3 protein: CSARRDNEAFF. The CDR3, as DNA: TGCAGTGCTAGACGGGATAATGAAGCTTTCTTT.

The V and J genes are TRBV24-1 and TRBJ1-5, with D possibly matching TRBD1 (6 bases). CDR3 length: 16 residues. V lost 4 bases and J 5 bases, leaving 17 bases between the germline ends. The V gene's germline CDR1 is KGHDR and CDR2 SFDVKD. CDR3 sequence (DNA): TGTGCCACCAGTGACAAAGGAGGGGCAGGGGATCAGCCCCAGCATTTT. Translating it yields CATSDKGGAGDQPQHF.

This clonotype was recorded a few times. V gene TRBV9 combines with J gene TRBJ1-6; D is uncertain. The CDR3 has 16 amino acids. V gave up 0 bases and J gave up 1 base, with 8 bases separating them. The germline V gene has CDR1 SGDLS and CDR2 YYNGEE. The CDR3 bases are TGTGCCAGCAGCGTAGTAGGGTCGTCCTATAATTCACCCCTCCACTTT. It translates to CASSVVGSSYNSPLHF.

V and J are TRBV5-5 and TRBJ2-7; D call uncertain. This CDR3 is built from 15 residues. The V end was cut by 1 base, the J end by 7 bases, with 18 bases between. Germline CDR1 SGHKS, CDR2 YYEKEE (reference sequence). The CDR3 DNA follows: TGTGCCAGCAGCTTGAGGCAGGTCTTGGATCGAGAGCAGTACTTC. Translation: CASSLRQVLDREQYF.

This clonotype has a handful of counts. The chain recombines TRBV7-9 with TRBJ2-2; TRBD1 matches 7 bases. This CDR3 is built from 15 residues. V shed 5 bases and J 3 bases; nucleotides not matched to a gene: 6. The germline V gene has CDR1 SEHNR and CDR2 FQNEAQ (reference sequence). CDR3: CASSPPTGYTGELFF. In nucleotides, the CDR3 is TGTGCCAGCAGCCCACCGACAGGGTACACCGGGGAGCTGTTTTTT.

The rearrangement links TRBV6-7 to TRBJ2-7; a weak D match, TRBD1 (6 bases). TRBV6-7 is marked as an open reading frame, function uncertain. Between the trimmed V and J ends, which lost 0 bases and 6 bases, there was a span of 15 bases. The CDR3 totals 15 residues. The CDR3 coding sequence is TGTGCCAGCAGTTACTCGACAGGCCCTACTCGCGAGCAGTACTTC. Translation: CASSYSTGPTREQYF.

V and J are TRBV5-8 and TRBJ2-2; TRBD1 agrees at 8 bases. With 4 bases clipped from V and 7 bases from J, the junction kept 18 bases outside the gene matches. The CDR3 totals 18 residues. The V gene's germline CDR1 is SGHTS and CDR2 YDEGEE. CDR3: CASSARRRQGIGGGELFF. The CDR3 DNA sequence: TGTGCCAGCAGCGCCCGGAGAAGACAGGGGATAGGAGGCGGGGAGCTGTTTTTT.

This clonotype was detected a few times. The rearrangement joins TRBV15 to TRBJ2-7; D is unresolved. Germline V CDR1 and CDR2: LNHNV, YYDKDF (reference sequence). Trimming pared 0 bases from V and 3 bases from J, leaving 6 bases between. The CDR3 extends over 13 amino acids. CDR3 DNA: TGTGCCACCAGCAGAGATGGCGGCTACGAGCAGTACTTC. This sequence encodes CATSRDGGYEQYF.

This clonotype has ten or more counts. This sequence joins TRBV7-8 and TRBJ2-6; D is unresolved. Germline CDR1 SGHVS, CDR2 FQNEAQ. V lost 7 bases, J lost 0 bases, and 4 bases lay in between. The CDR3 extends over 13 amino acids. CDR3: CASKASGANVLTF. CDR3 sequence (DNA): TGTGCCAGCAAGGCCTCTGGGGCCAACGTCCTGACTTTC.

The chain is built from TRBV29-1 and TRBJ1-3; a possible D gene is TRBD1 (5 bases). Germline assignment: CDR1 SQVTM and CDR2 ANQGSEA. Trimming took 2 bases from V and 4 from J, leaving 12 bases between them. The CDR3 has 14 amino acids. As DNA, the CDR3 is TGCAGCGTTGAACGGGCAGGGAGGGGAAACACCATATATTTT. It specifies CSVERAGRGNTIYF.

This clonotype was recorded at least ten times. The J gene is TRBJ1-2, the V gene TRBV5-6; a possible D gene is TRBD1 (6 bases). The length of the CDR3 is 13 residues. Germline assignment: CDR1 SGHDT and CDR2 YYEEEE. V was cut by 4 bases and J by 3 bases, with 10 bases left in between. The CDR3 region has the DNA TGTGCCAGCAGCGATTACAGGGACTATGGCTACACCTTC. It is translated as CASSDYRDYGYTF.

The chain joins TRBV5-8 to TRBJ2-5; TRBD2 might be the D (6 bases). The V gene lost 3 bases and the J gene lost 1 base, with 10 bases spanning the gap. Looked up from germline, CDR1 is SGHTS and CDR2 is YDEGEE. There are 14 residues in the CDR3. CDR3 residues: CASSSGLPQETQYF. As DNA, the CDR3 is TGTGCCAGCAGCTCGGGACTCCCCCAAGAGACCCAGTACTTC. Combining the CDR3 with reference TRBV5-8 and TRBJ2-5 gives the whole variable domain EAGVTQSPTHLIKTRGQQATLRCSPISGHTSVYWYQQALGLGLQFLLWYDEGEERNRGNFPPRFSGRQFPNYSSELNVNALELEDSALYLCASSSGLPQETQYFGPGTRLLVL.

As concerns this clonotype: A much larger clone lies a single base off, so this may be a read error. J is TRBJ1-5 and V is TRBV6-5; D perhaps matches TRBD1 (5 bases). The CDR3 runs 14 residues. V lost 5 bases and J 0 bases, leaving 8 bases between the germline ends. CDR1 and CDR2 (germline): MNHEY, SVGAGI. CDR3 amino acids: CASSVTGSNQPQHF. CDR3 coding DNA: TGTGCCAGCAGTGTTACAGGTAGCAATCAGCCCCAGCATTTT.

Many counts were recorded for this clonotype. Its ends do not fully match the called genes, so a read error is possible. This chain uses TRBV7-8 with TRBJ2-2, with 7 bases that match TRBD1. Germline-derived CDR1 and CDR2 are SGHVS and FQNEAQ. The CDR3 spans 15 residues. CDR3 sequence: CASSPGTANTGELFF. The DNA of the CDR3 is TGCGCCAGCAGCCCCGGGACAGCGAACACCGGGGAGCTGTTTTTT.

This clonotype was seen more than once but under ten times. This rearrangement joins TRBV2 to TRBJ1-2; D ambiguous. The CDR3 is made up of 14 amino acids. Trimming removed 1 base at V and 6 bases at J, with 12 bases between. Germline V lookup: CDR1 SNHLY, CDR2 FYNNEI. CDR3 residues: CASSEGRRVNGYTF. Here the CDR3 DNA reads TGTGCCAGCAGTGAAGGTCGTAGGGTTAATGGCTACACCTTC.